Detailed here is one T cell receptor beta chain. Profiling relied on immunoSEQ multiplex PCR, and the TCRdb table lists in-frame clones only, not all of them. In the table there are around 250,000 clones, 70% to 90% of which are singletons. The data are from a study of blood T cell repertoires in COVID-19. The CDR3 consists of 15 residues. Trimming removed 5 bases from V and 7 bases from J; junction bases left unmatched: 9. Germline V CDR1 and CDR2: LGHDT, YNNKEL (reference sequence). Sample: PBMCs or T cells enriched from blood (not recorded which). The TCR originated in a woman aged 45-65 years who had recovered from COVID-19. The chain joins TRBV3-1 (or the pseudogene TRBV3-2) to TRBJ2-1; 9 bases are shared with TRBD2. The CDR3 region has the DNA TGTGCCAGCAGCTTGGGACTAGCCGTCGGGAATGAGCAGTTCTTC. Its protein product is CASSLGLAVGNEQFF.